Sequencing of this T cell receptor (beta chain) was carried out in a study of blood T cell repertoires in COVID-19. In the study overall: Some COVID-19 samples were acute and others convalescent; all came from the United States, Italy and Spain. Nucleic acid was either cDNA or gDNA, and it came from T cells, B-cell-depleted T cells, or PBMCs.

This clone has only a few counts. Under the authors' procedure: Reference gene primers were amplified, and this amplification served to estimate nucleated cell counts. The method was immunoSEQ multiplex PCR; TCRdb's version includes in-frame clones alone and lacks a portion of them. V and J calls and clone size are those listed in that table; D and trimming were worked out from the DNA. The sample shows 62,000 or so clones, 80% to 90% of them seen only once. The germline CDR1 and CDR2 sequences are MDHEN and SYDVKM. CDR3 size: 11 residues. With 7 bases removed from V and 4 bases from J, the gap between germline ends came to 8 bases.

The chain recombines TRBV28 with TRBJ2-7; the D is unclear. This clonotype originated in a human donor in a cohort sampled during active COVID-19. Sequencing used peripheral blood. Written as DNA, the CDR3 is TGTGCCAGCAACAGCAAGTACGAGCAGTACTTC. Its translation: CASNSKYEQYF.